This TCR beta chain was found in a study of Graves' ophthalmopathy and Graves' hyperthyroidism. Whole-study results and caveats: A 13-signature model separated ophthalmopathy from stable hyperthyroidism, reaching around 88% sensitivity and 81.08% specificity cross-validated.

Note on this clonotype: Antigen specificity is unknown.

The study amplified TCR beta CDR3 regions using RNA transcripts. HTBI primers were used in a first-round RT-PCR, which preceded a second-round multiplex PCR. Using its own MiXCR run on the multiplex PCR reads, TCRdb lists one record per CDR3 protein. The table shows 200,000 to 300,000 distinct CDR3 sequences, with about 47% occurring only once. The specimen sequenced was peripheral blood. The sequence came from an adult man with Graves' ophthalmopathy.

CDR3 region: CASSSGDVGGYTF. The CDR3 DNA is TGCGCCAGCAGCTCGGGGGACGTGGGAGGCTACACCTTC. The chain couples TRBV5-1 to TRBJ1-2; a weak D match, TRBD1 (5 bases). The V and J ends lost 3 bases and 8 bases respectively, with 14 bases between them. CDR1 and CDR2 from the germline V gene are SGHRS and YFSETQ. CDR3 length: 13 amino acids. Full variable domain (outside the CDR3, taken from reference TRBV5-1 and TRBJ1-2): KAGVTQTPRYLIKTRGQQVTLSCSPISGHRSVSWYQQTPGQGLQFLFEYFSETQRNKGNFPGRFSGRQFSNSRSEMNVSTLELGDSALYLCASSSGDVGGYTFGSGTRLTVV.